This entry is about one TCR beta chain. The sample is drawn from a study of blood T cell repertoires in COVID-19. Study-level information: The cDNA or gDNA used as material had been derived from T cells, B-cell-depleted T cells, or PBMCs.

Profiled with immunoSEQ multiplex PCR; TCRdb holds only in-frame clones, not every one. Of over 50,000 clones listed, 60% to 80% are singletons. V lost 7 bases and J lost 0, with 8 bases in between. Germline values: CDR1 SGHDT, CDR2 YYEEEE. This CDR3 spans 14 amino acids. V gene TRBV5-6 combines with J gene TRBJ2-6; TRBD2 is a possible D gene (6 bases). The specimen was peripheral blood. This TCR was recovered from a man at least 80 years old with active or convalescent COVID-19. CDR3 in DNA: TGTGCCAGCGGAGGGGTCTCTGGGGCCAACGTCCTGACTTTC. It codes for CASGGVSGANVLTF.